This T cell receptor beta chain was sequenced for a study of blood T cell repertoires in COVID-19. Trimming took 6 bases from V and 4 from J; bases not matched to a gene: 11. Germline V gene sequence: CDR1 MDHEN, CDR2 SYDVKM. The CDR3 length is 15 residues. Assay: immunoSEQ multiplex PCR; the TCRdb copy retains only in-frame clones and omits some. This sample has 65,000 to 80,000 clones, with over 80% found just once. The sequenced material came from peripheral blood. This sequence joins TRBV28 and TRBJ1-1; the match to TRBD1 covers 7 bases. This receptor was taken from a man aged 45-60 years with active COVID-19. In DNA form, the CDR3 reads TGTGCCAGCAGGTACAAAAGGGCAGGGGGCACTGAAGCTTTCTTT. It encodes CASRYKRAGGTEAFF.